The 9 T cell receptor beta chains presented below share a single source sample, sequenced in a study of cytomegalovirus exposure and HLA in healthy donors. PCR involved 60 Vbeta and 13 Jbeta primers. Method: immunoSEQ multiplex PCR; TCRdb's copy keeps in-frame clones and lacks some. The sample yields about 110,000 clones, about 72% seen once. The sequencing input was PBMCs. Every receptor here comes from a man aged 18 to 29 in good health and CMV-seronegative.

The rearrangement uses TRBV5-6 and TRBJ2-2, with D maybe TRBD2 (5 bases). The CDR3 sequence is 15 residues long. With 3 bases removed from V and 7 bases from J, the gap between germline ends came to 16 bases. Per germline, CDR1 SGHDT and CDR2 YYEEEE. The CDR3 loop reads CASSSGVRVGGELFF. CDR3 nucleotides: TGTGCCAGCAGCTCCGGGGTTCGGGTCGGCGGGGAGCTGTTTTTT.

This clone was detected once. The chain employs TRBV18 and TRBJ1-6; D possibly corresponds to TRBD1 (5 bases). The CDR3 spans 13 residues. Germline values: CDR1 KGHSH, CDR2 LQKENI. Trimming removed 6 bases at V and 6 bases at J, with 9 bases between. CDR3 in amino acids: CASSGGVNSPLHF. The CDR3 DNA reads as TGTGCCAGCTCGGGGGGAGTTAATTCACCCCTCCACTTT.

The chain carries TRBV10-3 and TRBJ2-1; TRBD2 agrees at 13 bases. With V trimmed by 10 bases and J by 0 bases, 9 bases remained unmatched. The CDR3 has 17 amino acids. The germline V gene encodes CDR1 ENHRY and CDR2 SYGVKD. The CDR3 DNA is TGTGCCACCTGGACTAGCGGGGGCCCCAGCTCCTACAATGAGCAGTTCTTC. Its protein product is CATWTSGGPSSYNEQFF.

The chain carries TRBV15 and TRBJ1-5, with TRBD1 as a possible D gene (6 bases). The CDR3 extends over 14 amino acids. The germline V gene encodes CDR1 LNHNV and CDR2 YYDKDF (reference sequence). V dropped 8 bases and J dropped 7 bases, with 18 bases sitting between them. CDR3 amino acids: CATQITGLGQPQHF. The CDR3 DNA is TGTGCCACCCAGATTACAGGGCTCGGCCAGCCCCAGCATTTT.

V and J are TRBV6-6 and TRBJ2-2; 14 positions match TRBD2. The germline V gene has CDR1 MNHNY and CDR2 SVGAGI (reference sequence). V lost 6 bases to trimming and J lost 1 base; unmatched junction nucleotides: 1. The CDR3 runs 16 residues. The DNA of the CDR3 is TGTGCCAGCAGGGGACTAGCGGGGGAGAACACCGGGGAGCTGTTTTTT. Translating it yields CASRGLAGENTGELFF.

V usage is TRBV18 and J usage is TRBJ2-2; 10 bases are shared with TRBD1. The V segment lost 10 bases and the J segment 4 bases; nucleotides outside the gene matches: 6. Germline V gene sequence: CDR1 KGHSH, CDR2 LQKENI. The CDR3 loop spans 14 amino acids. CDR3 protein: CATSGTGATGELFF. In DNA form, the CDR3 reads TGTGCCACCTCTGGGACAGGGGCCACCGGGGAGCTGTTTTTT.

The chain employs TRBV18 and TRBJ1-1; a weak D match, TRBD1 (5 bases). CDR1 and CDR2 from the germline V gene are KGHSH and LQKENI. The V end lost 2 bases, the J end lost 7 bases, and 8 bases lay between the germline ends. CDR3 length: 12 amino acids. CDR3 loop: CASSPGADEAFF. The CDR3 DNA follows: TGTGCCAGCTCACCAGGGGCCGATGAAGCTTTCTTT.

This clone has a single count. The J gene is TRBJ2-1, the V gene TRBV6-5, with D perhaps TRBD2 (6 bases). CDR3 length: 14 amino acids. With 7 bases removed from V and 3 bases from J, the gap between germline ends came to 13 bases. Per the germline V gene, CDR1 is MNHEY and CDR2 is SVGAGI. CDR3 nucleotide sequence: TGTGCCAGCATTAATGGGGACTTCTACAATGAGCAGTTCTTC. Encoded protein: CASINGDFYNEQFF.

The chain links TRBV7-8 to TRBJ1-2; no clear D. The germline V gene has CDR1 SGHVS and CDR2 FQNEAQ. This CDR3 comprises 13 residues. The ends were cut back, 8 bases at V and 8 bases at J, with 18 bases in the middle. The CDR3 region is CASGNGRASGYTF. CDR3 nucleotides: TGTGCCAGCGGGAATGGGCGGGCATCGGGCTACACCTTC.